The rows below give T cell receptor beta chains drawn from one sample of a study of cytomegalovirus exposure and HLA in healthy donors. Sequenced by immunoSEQ multiplex PCR; TCRdb stores in-frame clones only, minus some. The table shows around 150,000 clones, with approximately 87% occurring only once. Source material: PBMCs. The receptors were sampled from a woman in her twenties or thirties in good health and CMV-seronegative. Each CDR3 is given with its conserved first and last residue. A D gene is named only where the DNA matches it firmly. Clone size is shown for a subset of rows, as once, few, many or a class of expanded clone.

d_call clone_size j_call v_call cdr3_length cdr3_aa cdr3_nt
. . TRBJ1-5 TRBV4-2 15 CASSQDGVGNQPQHF TGTGCCAGCAGCCAAGATGGGGTTGGCAATCAGCCCCAGCATTTT
. . TRBJ1-1 TRBV6-1 13 CASGHRVNTEAFF TGTGCCAGCGGCCACAGGGTGAACACTGAAGCTTTCTTT
. . TRBJ2-7 TRBV5-6 15 CASSPSGSFTYEQYF TGTGCCAGCAGCCCAAGCGGGTCCTTCACCTACGAGCAGTACTTC
. . TRBJ1-4 TRBV5-6 14 CASSLGWRNEKLFF TGTGCCAGCAGCTTGGGGTGGCGGAATGAAAAACTGTTTTTT
. . TRBJ2-7 TRBV4-2 16 CASSQVRSGLAYEQYF TGTGCCAGCAGCCAAGTTCGATCCGGCTTAGCCTACGAGCAGTACTTC
. . TRBJ2-3 TRBV11-2 16 CASSLDLGISADTQYF TGTGCCAGCAGCTTAGATTTGGGGATTAGTGCAGATACGCAGTATTTT
. . TRBJ2-2 TRBV29-1 13 CSARDSWGGELFF TGCAGCGCCCGGGACTCTTGGGGGGGGGAGCTGTTTTTT
TRBD2 . TRBJ2-3 TRBV28 16 CASTLRASGSRDTQYF TGTGCCAGCACCCTTCGGGCTAGCGGGAGTAGAGATACGCAGTATTTT
. . TRBJ2-7 TRBV5-6 17 CASSRTGNSGTRAEQYF TGTGCCAGCAGCCGGACAGGTAACTCCGGGACTAGAGCCGAGCAGTACTTC
. . TRBJ2-5 TRBV2 11 CASSQQETQYF TGTGCCAGCAGTCAACAAGAGACCCAGTACTTC
. . TRBJ1-2 TRBV5-6 12 CASSRDGYGYTF TGTGCCAGCAGCAGGGACGGCTATGGCTACACCTTC
. . TRBJ1-6 TRBV7-2 16 CASRSDPSSYNSPLHF TGTGCCAGCAGGTCGGATCCGAGCTCCTATAATTCACCCCTCCACTTT
. . TRBJ1-1 TRBV2 15 CASSEWITGNTEAFF TGTGCCAGCAGTGAATGGATCACGGGTAACACTGAAGCTTTCTTT
TRBD2 . TRBJ2-1 TRBV19 14 CASSERGAYNEQFF TGTGCCAGTAGTGAGCGGGGGGCCTACAATGAGCAGTTCTTC
TRBD2 once TRBJ2-3 TRBV9 15 CASSESSGHTDTQYF TGTGCCAGCAGCGAATCTAGCGGACACACAGATACGCAGTATTTT
TRBD2 . TRBJ2-1 TRBV5-1 16 CASSLDGTSGYGEQFF TGCGCCAGCAGCCTGGATGGGACTAGCGGTTACGGTGAGCAGTTCTTC
. . TRBJ2-2 TRBV12-5 17 CASGLVQGGGYTGELFF TGTGCTAGTGGTTTGGTACAAGGAGGGGGCTACACCGGGGAGCTGTTTTTT
. . TRBJ2-5 TRBV2 11 CASTKEGTQYF TGTGCCAGCACCAAGGAAGGGACCCAGTACTTC
. . TRBJ1-2 TRBV5-1 14 CASSLVAGSYGYTF TGCGCCAGCAGCTTGGTAGCCGGCAGCTATGGCTACACCTTC
TRBD1 . TRBJ2-3 TRBV28 14 CASSWDRGRVTQYF TGTGCCAGCAGTTGGGACAGGGGGCGGGTTACGCAGTATTTT
TRBD2 few TRBJ2-7 TRBV5-6 13 CASSLQRGYEQYF TGTGCCAGCAGCTTGCAGCGGGGCTACGAGCAGTACTTC
TRBD2 . TRBJ2-7 TRBV6-4 16 CASSPERAGGTYEQYF TGTGCCAGCAGTCCCGAGAGGGCGGGAGGGACCTACGAGCAGTACTTC
. . TRBJ2-5 TRBV29-1 14 CSVLGVRIQETQYF TGCAGCGTCCTAGGGGTCAGGATACAAGAGACCCAGTACTTC
TRBD1 once TRBJ2-7 TRBV7-3 14 CASSSGQGIHEQYF TGTGCCAGCAGCTCTGGACAGGGTATCCACGAGCAGTACTTC
TRBD2 . TRBJ2-1 TRBV6-1 18 CASSEARLAGSSYNEQFF TGTGCCAGCAGTGAAGCCCGGCTAGCGGGTAGCTCCTACAATGAGCAGTTCTTC
. . TRBJ1-1 TRBV5-4 16 CASSLGGGRSLAQAFF TGTGCCAGCAGCTTGGGGGGCGGCCGCTCTCTTGCCCAAGCTTTCTTT
TRBD1 . TRBJ1-2 TRBV27 15 CASRQQGTQNYGYTF TGTGCCAGCCGACAACAGGGGACTCAAAACTATGGCTACACCTTC
. . TRBJ2-3 TRBV27 14 CASRSYTRTDTQYF TGTGCCAGCAGATCGTACACCCGCACAGATACGCAGTATTTT
TRBD1 . TRBJ2-1 TRBV27 14 CASRTGQGLNEQFF TGTGCCAGCAGGACGGGACAGGGTCTCAATGAGCAGTTCTTC
TRBD2 . TRBJ2-7 TRBV7-2 15 CASNPLGSGSYEQYF TGTGCCAGCAATCCCTTGGGTAGCGGGAGTTACGAGCAGTACTTC
. . TRBJ2-5 TRBV6-5 13 CASSIGPQETQYF TGTGCCAGCAGTATAGGGCCTCAAGAGACCCAGTACTTC
TRBD2 . TRBJ2-3 TRBV5-1 15 CASSRSGGTSDTQYF TGCGCCAGCAGCAGGAGCGGGGGGACGTCAGATACGCAGTATTTT
TRBD2 . TRBJ2-2 TRBV11-2 15 CASSPLAGKGGELFF TGTGCCAGCAGCCCATTAGCGGGAAAGGGCGGGGAGCTGTTTTTT
TRBD2 . TRBJ2-3 TRBV7-8 16 CASSHPRTSGTDTQYF TGTGCCAGCAGCCACCCCCGGACTAGCGGCACAGATACGCAGTATTTT
. once TRBJ2-5 TRBV29-1 14 CSVEVQGHQETQYF TGCAGCGTTGAGGTCCAGGGCCACCAAGAGACCCAGTACTTC